These 21 T cell receptor beta chains were all obtained from the same sample, sequenced in a study of T-cell reconstitution after alpha-beta-depleted transplantation in children. Unique molecular identifiers were built into the TCRbeta library. TCRdb re-called the PCR reads through MiXCR, storing one row per CDR3 protein. The data show 600,000 to 700,000 distinct CDR3 sequences, approximately 16% seen once. The source was PBMCs from the stem cell graft donor, collected from the stem cell graft. The receptor set was obtained from a human donor who donated a stem cell graft to a child with acute myeloid leukemia.

The table lists this clonotype with many counts. The chain links TRBV20-1 to TRBJ2-1, with D perhaps being TRBD1 or TRBD2 (5 bases each). CDR3 length equals 16 residues. V shed 1 base and J shed 4 bases, with 17 bases lying between them. Germline V lookup: CDR1 DFQATT, CDR2 SNEGSKA (reference sequence). The CDR3 region is CSARARRAGQYNEQFF. CDR3 coding DNA: TGCAGTGCTAGAGCCAGGCGGGCAGGGCAGTACAATGAGCAGTTCTTC.

The chain couples TRBV3-1 to TRBJ2-5; D remains ambiguous. The CDR3 has 16 amino acids. V was shortened by 3 bases and J by 1 base, with 15 bases between the two germline ends. Germline CDR1 reads LGHDT; CDR2 reads YNNKEL (reference sequence). The CDR3 reads CASSHGSSTLQETQYF. The DNA of the CDR3 is TGTGCCAGCAGCCATGGTAGCTCGACCCTCCAAGAGACCCAGTACTTC.

V usage is TRBV12-3 or TRBV12-4 and J usage is TRBJ1-1, with 9 bases lining up with TRBD1. The CDR3 is 17 residues long. V trimming: 1 base; J trimming: 5 bases; junction bases outside the gene matches: 11. CDR3 amino acids: CASSLGGVGDRETEAFF. CDR3 in DNA: TGTGCCAGCAGTTTAGGGGGAGTGGGGGACAGGGAAACTGAAGCTTTCTTT.

The table lists this clonotype with a few counts. The chain combines TRBV25-1 with TRBJ1-2, with 7 bases identical to TRBD1. Germline lookup yields CDR1 MGHDK and CDR2 SYGVNS. The CDR3 spans 13 residues. J lost 8 bases, V lost 3 bases, and 6 bases had no gene match. This CDR3 reads CASSEGQRKGYTF. The DNA for the CDR3 is TGTGCCAGCAGTGAGGGACAGAGAAAAGGCTACACCTTC.

This clonotype was seen many times. The rearrangement links TRBV20-1 to TRBJ1-2, with a weak D call TRBD1 (6 bases). Germline lookup yields CDR1 DFQATT and CDR2 SNEGSKA (reference sequence). V was clipped by 0 bases and J by 0 bases, with 11 bases between them. This CDR3 comprises 15 residues. DNA for the CDR3: TGCAGTGCTAGAGACGACAGGTCCCCTAACTATGGCTACACCTTC. Encoded protein: CSARDDRSPNYGYTF.

This clonotype was counted ten times or more. The V and J genes are TRBV20-1 and TRBJ1-1; no reliable D call. The V gene lost 6 bases and the J gene lost 11 bases, with 16 bases spanning the gap. Germline V gene data show CDR1 as DFQATT and CDR2 as SNEGSKA (reference sequence). This CDR3 spans 11 amino acids. The DNA of the CDR3 is TGCAGTGCCCCAGGCGGGTCGCGGGCTTTCTTT. It yields the protein CSAPGGSRAFF.

This clonotype has a handful of counts. The V call is TRBV30, the J call TRBJ2-3; D not resolved. This CDR3 has 12 residues. V was clipped by 4 bases and J by 3 bases, with 8 bases between them. Germline lookup yields CDR1 GTSNPN and CDR2 SVGIG (reference sequence). CDR3 nucleotide sequence: TGTGCCTGGACGGTTTGGACAGATACGCAGTATTTT. As protein: CAWTVWTDTQYF. Full variable domain (rest looked up from reference TRBV30 and TRBJ2-3): SQTIHQWPATLVQPVGSPLSLECTVEGTSNPNLYWYRQAAGRGLQLLFYSVGIGQISSEVPQNLSASRPQDRQFILSSKKLLLSDSGFYLCAWTVWTDTQYFGPGTRLTVL.

This sequence joins TRBV27 and TRBJ1-5, with D possibly matching TRBD1 (6 bases). Between the trimmed V and J ends, which lost 3 bases and 1 base, there was a span of 13 bases. The CDR3 is 16 residues long. Germline CDR1 MNHEY, CDR2 SMNVEV (reference sequence). CDR3 sequence reads: CASSFNGGLSNQPQHF. As DNA, the CDR3 is TGTGCCAGCAGTTTTAACGGGGGGCTCAGCAATCAGCCCCAGCATTTT.

This chain connects TRBV5-1 to TRBJ2-7; 9 bases are shared with TRBD1. The CDR3 is 14 residues long. The germline V gene has CDR1 SGHRS and CDR2 YFSETQ. The V segment lost 3 bases and the J segment 7 bases; nucleotides outside the gene matches: 8. The CDR3 reads CASSSGQGAREQYV. Here the CDR3 DNA reads TGCGCCAGCAGCTCGGGACAGGGAGCGAGAGAGCAGTACGTC.

This clonotype was counted ten times or more. The V and J genes are TRBV20-1 and TRBJ2-3; TRBD2 matches 10 bases. V shed 3 bases and J 4 bases; nucleotides not matched to a gene: 1. Germline V gives CDR1 DFQATT, CDR2 SNEGSKA (reference sequence). This CDR3 has 13 residues. CDR3 region: CSASLAGADTQYF. In nucleotides, the CDR3 is TGCAGTGCTAGTCTAGCGGGGGCAGATACGCAGTATTTT.

This clonotype was seen a few times. The V gene is TRBV29-1, the J gene TRBJ2-1; 10 bases match TRBD1. CDR1 SQVTM and CDR2 ANQGSEA come from the germline V gene. This CDR3 spans 12 amino acids. Trimming took 7 bases from V and 8 from J; bases not matched to a gene: 5. The CDR3 bases are TGCAGCGGTGGACAGGGGGTCGATGAGCAGTTCTTC. It codes for CSGGQGVDEQFF.

Details on this clonotype: This may come from a read error, since a much larger clone is one base off. The DNA is omitted, as the CDR3 cannot be located on it reliably, and the CDR3 follows TCRdb's listing. The rearrangement uses TRBV29-1 and TRBJ1-1; the D segment call TRBD1 is taken from the table without a DNA check. Germline lookup yields CDR1 SQVTM and CDR2 ANQGSEA. The CDR3 spans 12 residues, counting both ends. The CDR3: CSVAQGSTESFF.

This clonotype was observed at least ten times. The V and J genes are TRBV9 and TRBJ2-7; either TRBD1 or TRBD2 may supply D (5 bases each). Per the germline V gene, CDR1 is SGDLS and CDR2 is YYNGEE. The CDR3 spans 13 residues. Between the trimmed V and J ends, which lost 2 bases and 5 bases, there was a span of 11 bases. The CDR3 loop is CASSVSGTDEQYF. CDR3 DNA sequence: TGTGCCAGCAGCGTTTCCGGGACCGACGAGCAGTACTTC.

The chain carries TRBV6-6 and TRBJ2-5; tentative D call: TRBD2 (6 bases). V lost 6 bases to trimming and J lost 4 bases, with 12 bases between them. The CDR3 is 13 amino acids. The germline V gene has CDR1 MNHNY and CDR2 SVGAGI (reference sequence). The CDR3 DNA follows: TGTGCCAGCAGGAGCGGGTTAATAGAGACCCAGTACTTC. Translating it yields CASRSGLIETQYF.

This clonotype was seen many times. CDR3 sequence: CASSLWTYNQPQHF. CDR3 DNA: TGTGCCAGCAGCTTGTGGACCTACAATCAGCCCCAGCATTTT. The V gene is TRBV5-6, the J gene TRBJ1-5, with D uncertain. The V end lost 1 base, the J end lost 3 bases, and 8 bases lay between the germline ends. The length of the CDR3 is 14 residues. Germline-derived CDR1 and CDR2 are SGHDT and YYEEEE.

This clonotype was detected many times. The V call is TRBV20-1, the J call TRBJ1-2; TRBD1 agrees at 8 bases. The V and J ends lost 3 bases and 6 bases, in that order; junction bases with no gene match: 9. This CDR3 contains 14 residues. CDR1 is DFQATT, CDR2 SNEGSKA, per germline (reference sequence). The CDR3, as DNA: TGCAGTGCTAGCTACTCGACAGGGGAGGATGGCTACACCTTC. It translates to CSASYSTGEDGYTF.

This clonotype was detected ten times or more. The V gene is TRBV10-3, the J gene TRBJ1-2; possible D gene TRBD1, 5 bases. The germline V gene encodes CDR1 ENHRY and CDR2 SYGVKD. This CDR3 spans 15 amino acids. Trimming cost V 5 bases and J 3 bases, with 16 bases left between them. The CDR3 DNA sequence: TGTGCCATCAGTTCTGGGGGAGCCCTTTACTATGGCTACACCTTC. Translation gives CAISSGGALYYGYTF.

The rearrangement links TRBV7-2 to TRBJ2-3; D is uncertain. V was clipped by 5 bases and J by 6 bases, with 12 bases between them. CDR1 and CDR2 from the germline V gene are SGHTA and FQGNSA. This CDR3 spans 13 amino acids. The CDR3 loop is CASSPPLDDTQYF. The CDR3 nucleotides are TGTGCCAGCAGCCCCCCCCTAGATGATACGCAGTATTTT.

This clonotype has only a few counts. The chain links TRBV5-1 to TRBJ2-1, with 10 nucleotides matching TRBD1. V dropped 4 bases and J dropped 6; count of bases not matched to a gene: 4. Germline CDR1 and CDR2: SGHRS and YFSETQ. There are 14 residues in the CDR3. This chain's CDR3 is CASSHRDRGNEQFF. CDR3 sequence (DNA): TGCGCCAGCAGCCACCGGGACAGGGGCAATGAGCAGTTCTTC. The complete variable domain, with remaining parts taken from reference TRBV5-1 and TRBJ2-1, reads KAGVTQTPRYLIKTRGQQVTLSCSPISGHRSVSWYQQTPGQGLQFLFEYFSETQRNKGNFPGRFSGRQFSNSRSEMNVSTLELGDSALYLCASSHRDRGNEQFFGPGTRLTVL.

This clonotype was seen only a few times. CDR3 loop: CAISELPRADTQYF. DNA of the CDR3: TGTGCCATCAGTGAGCTCCCGAGGGCAGATACGCAGTATTTT. The chain has TRBV10-3 and TRBJ2-3; TRBD2 is a possible D gene (5 bases). CDR3 length: 14 amino acids. Deletions cut 2 bases from V and 4 bases from J, with 10 bases between. Looked up from germline, CDR1 is ENHRY and CDR2 is SYGVKD.

The chain links TRBV24-1 to TRBJ2-3, with D possibly being TRBD1 (5 bases). In germline, CDR1 is KGHDR, CDR2 SFDVKD. V shed 4 bases and J shed 2 bases, with 18 bases lying between them. CDR3 size: 17 residues. CDR3 DNA sequence: TGTGCCACCAGTGACCCCACAGGTCTAAAACTCACAGATACGCAGTATTTT. Translating it yields CATSDPTGLKLTDTQYF.